This TCR beta chain was sequenced during a study of long-term antiretroviral therapy in people with HIV. The libraries were made with immunoSEQ v3.0 at survey level. TCRdb's table, derived via immunoSEQ multiplex PCR, lists solely in-frame clones and lacks some. The table shows roughly 33,000 clones, with more than 95% occurring only once. The germline V gene has CDR1 SGHTA and CDR2 FQGNSA. The CDR3 covers 16 residues. Trimming took off 1 base at V and 5 bases at J, with 14 bases between the two ends. Sequenced material: unsorted PBMCs, taken 6.9 years after starting antiretroviral therapy. The source is a man aged 25-40 years with HIV. The chain is built from TRBV7-2 and TRBJ2-2; D tentatively reads TRBD1 or TRBD2 (6 bases each). CDR3 loop: CASSLEGGWTTGELFF. The CDR3 DNA is TGTGCCAGCAGCTTAGAGGGGGGCTGGACTACCGGGGAGCTGTTTTTT.